These T cell receptor beta chains were read from a single sample in a study of cytomegalovirus exposure and HLA in healthy donors. The data were produced by immunoSEQ multiplex PCR, yet TCRdb's version contains in-frame clones alone and is incomplete. The sample records some 100,000 clones, roughly three quarters being singletons. Sample: PBMCs. These receptors were obtained from a female donor in good health and CMV-seropositive. The CDR3 runs from the conserved cysteine through the conserved F or W. D genes are given only for firm matches. Size is stated for part of the rows, as once, few or many counts, or as a class when the clone is expanded.

v_gene	d_gene	abundance	j_gene	CDR3aa	CDR3nt
TRBV10-3	NA	NA	TRBJ1-2	CAISESEGRTYGYTF	TGTGCCATCAGTGAGTCGGAAGGGAGGACCTATGGCTACACCTTC
TRBV29-1	TRBD1	NA	TRBJ2-6	CSVAARGSGANGLTF	TGCAGCGTTGCGGCCAGGGGGTCTGGGGCCAACGGCCTGACTTTC
TRBV4-1	TRBD1	NA	TRBJ1-5	CASSLAGTENQPQHF	TGCGCCAGCAGCCTAGCCGGGACAGAAAATCAGCCCCAGCATTTT
TRBV5-1	NA	NA	TRBJ2-5	CASSSIPGSYQETQYF	TGCGCCAGCAGCTCAATCCCCGGGTCGTACCAAGAGACCCAGTACTTC
TRBV7-9	TRBD1	NA	TRBJ1-4	CASSRGDRATNEKLFF	TGTGCCAGCAGCCGGGGCGACAGGGCAACTAATGAAAAACTGTTTTTT
TRBV5-1	TRBD1	NA	TRBJ2-4	CASSPTIPATGASNSQYF	TGCGCCAGCAGCCCTACGATACCGGCGACAGGGGCATCAAACAGTCAGTACTTC
TRBV10-3	NA	NA	TRBJ2-5	CATLTDGETQYF	TGTGCCACGCTGACAGATGGGGAGACCCAGTACTTC
TRBV25-1	NA	NA	TRBJ2-3	CASSESMDTQYF	TGTGCCAGCAGTGAATCTATGGATACGCAGTATTTT
TRBV18	TRBD1	NA	TRBJ2-7	CASSPTGISSYEQYF	TGTGCCAGCTCCCCGACAGGGATAAGCTCCTACGAGCAGTACTTC
TRBV5-6	TRBD1	NA	TRBJ2-1	CASSAGQGRGEQFF	TGTGCCAGCAGCGCGGGACAGGGACGTGGTGAGCAGTTCTTC
TRBV6-6	NA	NA	TRBJ2-5	CASRTRTEQKGAQYF	TGTGCCAGCAGGACTCGGACAGAGCAAAAGGGGGCCCAGTACTTC
TRBV5-8	NA	NA	TRBJ2-2	CASSPRNRDLTGELFF	TGTGCCAGCAGCCCTCGAAACAGGGACCTCACCGGGGAGCTGTTTTTT
TRBV7-9	NA	NA	TRBJ1-3	CAGGGGLEGNTIYF	TGTGCCGGAGGGGGGGGGCTTGAAGGAAACACCATATATTTT
TRBV7-9	NA	NA	TRBJ1-2	CSSSLGWANGYTF	TGTTCCAGCAGCCTCGGTTGGGCGAATGGCTACACCTTC
TRBV19	TRBD2	NA	TRBJ2-3	CASSISGRTDTQYF	TGTGCCAGTAGTATTTCCGGGAGGACAGATACGCAGTATTTT
TRBV27	TRBD1	few	TRBJ2-1	CASSPTGALYNEQFF	TGTGCCAGCAGTCCGACAGGGGCCTTATACAATGAGCAGTTCTTC
TRBV6-5	NA	many	TRBJ2-5	CASSSTESETQYF	TGTGCCAGCAGTTCCACAGAGTCCGAGACCCAGTACTTC
TRBV5-1	TRBD2	NA	TRBJ2-5	CASSGLSGGRQETQYF	TGCGCCAGCAGCGGACTTTCCGGGGGGAGGCAAGAGACCCAGTACTTC
TRBV27	NA	NA	TRBJ2-6	CASSLSRGGANVLTF	TGTGCCAGCAGTTTATCGAGGGGGGGGGCCAACGTCCTGACTTTC
TRBV2	NA	NA	TRBJ2-4	CASGGEAKNSQYF	TGTGCCAGCGGAGGGGAAGCCAAAAACAGTCAGTACTTC
TRBV30	NA	NA	TRBJ1-1	CAWSAGVGAEAFF	TGTGCCTGGAGTGCAGGGGTGGGGGCTGAAGCTTTCTTT
TRBV2	TRBD2	once	TRBJ2-1	CASSDPQRGPRGEQFF	TGTGCCAGCAGTGACCCCCAGCGGGGGCCGAGGGGGGAGCAGTTCTTC
TRBV7-6	NA	NA	TRBJ1-1	CASSLAQGYTEAFF	TGTGCCAGCAGCTTAGCGCAGGGGTACACTGAAGCTTTCTTT
TRBV11-1	NA	NA	TRBJ2-7	CASSSAYEQYF	TGTGCCAGCAGCTCGGCCTACGAGCAGTACTTC
TRBV11-2	NA	NA	TRBJ2-7	CASSLGTPHEQYF	TGTGCCAGCAGCTTAGGGACTCCCCACGAGCAGTACTTC
TRBV30	NA	NA	TRBJ2-2	CAWRGAAIKTGELFF	TGTGCCTGGAGGGGGGCGGCCATTAAAACCGGGGAGCTGTTTTTT
TRBV4-1	NA	once	TRBJ1-3	CASSQVPSDRFGNTIYF	TGCGCCAGCAGCCAAGTACCCAGTGACAGGTTCGGAAACACCATATATTTT
TRBV27	NA	NA	TRBJ2-1	CASSLLSSHNEQFF	TGTGCCAGCAGTTTATTGTCCAGTCACAATGAGCAGTTCTTC
TRBV21-1	NA	NA	TRBJ1-5	CASSKGTGIPRLQPQHF	TGTGCCAGCAGCAAGGGGACAGGGATACCCCGTTTGCAGCCCCAGCATTTT
TRBV28	NA	NA	TRBJ1-3	CASRKHLQGLPSGNTIYF	TGTGCCAGCAGGAAACACTTACAGGGTTTGCCGAGTGGAAACACCATATATTTT
TRBV30	TRBD1	few	TRBJ2-2	CAWRGDRGRFRAGELFF	TGTGCCTGGAGGGGCGACAGGGGGCGATTCAGGGCCGGGGAGCTGTTTTTT
TRBV5-1	TRBD1	NA	TRBJ1-2	CASSFDRADYGYTF	TGCGCCAGCAGCTTCGACAGGGCGGACTATGGCTACACCTTC
TRBV7-9	TRBD2	NA	TRBJ2-1	CASSLYLAGEGEQFF	TGTGCCAGCAGCTTATATCTAGCGGGGGAAGGAGAGCAGTTCTTC
TRBV15	TRBD2	NA	TRBJ2-7	CATSRYGGAEQYF	TGTGCCACCAGCAGGTACGGGGGGGCCGAGCAGTACTTC
TRBV27	TRBD1	NA	TRBJ1-6	CASSSGTGKNSPLHF	TGTGCCAGCAGTTCCGGGACAGGGAAGAATTCACCCCTCCACTTT
TRBV2	TRBD1	NA	TRBJ2-3	CASSLDRGSTDTQYF	TGTGCCAGCAGCCTCGACAGGGGTAGCACAGATACGCAGTATTTT
TRBV4-1	TRBD2	NA	TRBJ2-1	CASSQRTSGVYNEQFF	TGCGCCAGCAGCCAAAGGACTAGCGGGGTCTACAATGAGCAGTTCTTC
TRBV9	NA	NA	TRBJ2-5	CASSPSSGQETQYF	TGTGCCAGCAGCCCATCGAGCGGGCAAGAGACCCAGTACTTC
TRBV7-2	NA	once	TRBJ2-5	CASSTARQETQYF	TGTGCCAGCTCGACAGCCCGCCAAGAGACCCAGTACTTC
TRBV7-2	TRBD1	NA	TRBJ2-7	CASTRTGSSSYEQYF	TGTGCCAGCACCCGGACAGGCTCAAGCTCCTACGAGCAGTACTTC
TRBV19	NA	few	TRBJ2-1	CASSNPNNPGQRSYNEQFF	TGTGCCAGTAGCAACCCGAACAACCCAGGACAGCGCTCCTACAATGAGCAGTTCTTC
TRBV11-2	NA	few	TRBJ2-7	CASSLHRGLSYEQYF	TGTGCCAGCAGCTTACATAGGGGACTCTCCTACGAGCAGTACTTC
TRBV6-1	TRBD2	NA	TRBJ2-7	CASSQGLAGGPIEQYF	TGTGCCAGCAGTCAAGGACTAGCGGGAGGGCCGATCGAGCAGTACTTC
TRBV6-5	TRBD1	few	TRBJ2-7	CASSWGRLQGVYEQYF	TGTGCCAGCAGTTGGGGTAGGCTACAGGGGGTGTACGAGCAGTACTTC
TRBV5-6	NA	NA	TRBJ1-4	CASSLGQRNEKLFF	TGTGCCAGCAGCTTAGGACAGAGGAATGAAAAACTGTTTTTT
TRBV6-4	TRBD2	NA	TRBJ2-1	CASFRRAQAGDNEQFF	TGTGCCAGCTTTAGGAGGGCGCAGGCGGGAGACAATGAGCAGTTCTTC
TRBV5-1	TRBD1	few	TRBJ2-1	CASSVPGTGVEQFF	TGCGCCAGCAGCGTCCCCGGGACAGGGGTTGAGCAGTTCTTC
TRBV30	NA	NA	TRBJ1-4	CAWRGGGTWASDATNEKLFF	TGTGCCTGGAGGGGCGGGGGGACCTGGGCATCGGACGCAACTAATGAAAAACTGTTTTTT
TRBV20-1	NA	NA	TRBJ2-3	CSAPFPDTQYF	TGCAGTGCCCCGTTCCCGGATACGCAGTATTTT
TRBV10-2	TRBD1	NA	TRBJ2-7	CASSESPGGSYEQYF	TGCGCCAGCAGTGAGTCTCCAGGGGGCTCCTACGAGCAGTACTTC
TRBV5-1	NA	NA	TRBJ1-2	CASSSGGVRDGYTF	TGCGCCAGCAGCTCTGGGGGGGTGAGAGATGGCTACACCTTC
TRBV5-4	TRBD2	NA	TRBJ2-3	CASRVGRADTQYF	TGTGCCAGCCGGGTCGGGAGGGCAGATACGCAGTATTTT
TRBV11-2	TRBD2	NA	TRBJ2-7	CASSLLAGSSYEQYF	TGTGCCAGCAGCCTACTAGCGGGGTCCTCCTACGAGCAGTACTTC
TRBV4-3	TRBD1	once	TRBJ1-2	CASSPDRGSLPTLYGYTF	TGCGCCAGCAGCCCGGACAGGGGTTCCCTCCCGACCCTCTATGGCTACACCTTC
TRBV27	TRBD1	NA	TRBJ1-1	CASSPWTGGLNTEAFF	TGTGCCAGCAGTCCTTGGACAGGGGGGCTGAACACTGAAGCTTTCTTT
TRBV19	TRBD1	NA	TRBJ1-2	CASTNRGRNYGYTF	TGTGCCAGTACTAACAGGGGGCGGAACTATGGCTACACCTTC
TRBV5-1	TRBD2	few	TRBJ2-2	CASSSGGGTGELFF	TGCGCCAGCAGCTCAGGCGGGGGCACCGGGGAGCTGTTTTTT
TRBV18	TRBD1	once	TRBJ1-2	CASSLGQGVNYGYTF	TGTGCCAGCTCACTTGGACAGGGGGTTAACTATGGCTACACCTTC